Listed here are 21 T cell receptor beta chains from one sample, sequenced in a study of T cells after somatic rescue of genetic block. Assay: immunoSEQ multiplex PCR; the TCRdb copy retains only in-frame clones and omits some. This sample carries around 64,000 clones, about 91% of them seen once, and the ten largest clones take approximately 3%. Source material: peripheral blood mononuclear cells (PBMCs). All receptors come from a man aged 35 to 55.

The chain carries TRBV28 and TRBJ2-2; 11 bases align to TRBD2. The CDR3 extends over 18 amino acids. Trimming at V came to 2 bases and at J to 7 bases, leaving 12 bases not matched to a gene. The germline V gene encodes CDR1 MDHEN and CDR2 SYDVKM. The CDR3 region has the DNA TGTGCCAGCAGTTTACGACTAGCGGGATATCTGGTGAGCGGGGAGCTGTTTTTT. Translated: CASSLRLAGYLVSGELFF.

The chain recombines TRBV5-1 with TRBJ1-2, with D maybe TRBD1 (6 bases). V was pared by 4 bases and J by 9 bases, with 16 bases between. The germline V gene has CDR1 SGHRS and CDR2 YFSETQ. The CDR3 totals 13 residues. CDR3 residues: CASSIGGAMRYTF. Written as DNA, the CDR3 is TGCGCCAGCAGCATCGGGGGGGCAATGCGCTACACCTTC. Together with reference TRBV5-1 and TRBJ1-2, the CDR3 gives the full variable domain: KAGVTQTPRYLIKTRGQQVTLSCSPISGHRSVSWYQQTPGQGLQFLFEYFSETQRNKGNFPGRFSGRQFSNSRSEMNVSTLELGDSALYLCASSIGGAMRYTFGSGTRLTVV.

The V and J genes are TRBV19 and TRBJ1-5; tentatively, D is TRBD1 (5 bases). CDR3 length: 14 amino acids. With 6 bases removed from V and 5 bases from J, the gap between germline ends came to 14 bases. Germline assignment: CDR1 LNHDA and CDR2 SQIVND (reference sequence). The DNA of the CDR3 is TGTGCCAGTAGATCCGCAGCACAGGATCAGCCCCAGCATTTT. The encoded protein is CASRSAAQDQPQHF.

The chain links TRBV30 to TRBJ1-2; unclear D gene. Per the germline V gene, CDR1 is GTSNPN and CDR2 is SVGIG (reference sequence). This CDR3 is 13 amino acids long. Trimming removed 5 bases from V and 0 bases from J, with 10 bases in between. DNA for the CDR3: TGTGCCTGGTTCAGGAACACTAACTATGGCTACACCTTC. Amino acids: CAWFRNTNYGYTF.

The CDR3 reads CASSQILPGDAYNEQFF. DNA for the CDR3: TGCGCCAGCAGCCAAATCTTGCCGGGAGATGCCTACAATGAGCAGTTCTTC. The genes are TRBV4-1 and TRBJ2-1; D is perhaps TRBD2 (6 bases). Deletions cut 2 bases from V and 2 bases from J, with 16 bases between. Germline CDR1 MGHRA, CDR2 YSYEKL. The CDR3 totals 17 residues.

The chain recombines TRBV7-2 with TRBJ2-3; no firm D call. V lost 1 base and J lost 2, with 13 bases in between. Germline CDR1 is SGHTA and CDR2 is FQGNSA. The CDR3 consists of 16 residues. This CDR3 is CASSLGVFADTDTQYF. DNA for the CDR3: TGTGCCAGCAGCTTAGGTGTGTTTGCGGACACAGATACGCAGTATTTT.

The CDR3, as DNA: TGTGCCACCAGCAGAGACCCTGGGACTAGCGGGAGGGCCACTGAGCAGTTCTTC. It is translated as CATSRDPGTSGRATEQFF. The chain combines TRBV15 with TRBJ2-1; TRBD2 aligns across 16 bases. V was pared by 0 bases and J by 9 bases, with 8 bases of the junction left unmatched. The CDR3 sequence is 18 residues long. Germline V gene lookup returns CDR1 LNHNV and CDR2 YYDKDF (reference sequence).

The chain employs TRBV6-1 and TRBJ2-3, with no clear D. Germline loops: CDR1 MNHNS, CDR2 SASEGT. The CDR3 is made up of 15 amino acids. V lost 1 base and J 3 bases, leaving 11 bases between the germline ends. CDR3 residues: CASSEVQVMTDTQYF. The DNA of the CDR3 is TGTGCCAGCAGTGAAGTGCAGGTTATGACAGATACGCAGTATTTT.

The CDR3 sequence is CASSPDSPYEQYF. For the CDR3, the DNA is TGTGCCAGCAGCCCCGACAGTCCCTACGAGCAGTACTTC. The chain employs TRBV11-2 and TRBJ2-7; a possible D gene is TRBD1 (5 bases). Trimming removed 5 bases at V and 2 bases at J, with 10 bases between. CDR1 is SGHAT, CDR2 FQNNGV, per germline. This CDR3 is 13 amino acids long.

This clone was seen just once. V usage is TRBV2 and J usage is TRBJ1-6; 11 nucleotides agree with TRBD1. Germline V gene data show CDR1 as SNHLY and CDR2 as FYNNEI. The junction had 7 bases not matched to a gene; V was cut back by 6 bases and J by 6 bases. This CDR3 is built from 16 residues. The chain's CDR3 is CASRDRDRGFNSPLHF. In nucleotides, the CDR3 is TGTGCCAGCAGAGACCGGGACAGGGGGTTTAATTCACCCCTCCACTTT.

The rearrangement uses TRBV28 and TRBJ2-1; D gene unclear. Germline CDR1 MDHEN, CDR2 SYDVKM. With 1 base removed from V and 6 bases from J, the gap between germline ends came to 4 bases. This CDR3 is built from 12 residues. The CDR3 DNA follows: TGTGCCAGCAGTTTATCTAGCAATGAGCAGTTCTTC. It is translated as CASSLSSNEQFF.

The chain has TRBV7-2 and TRBJ2-7; D may match TRBD1 or TRBD2 (6 bases each). Germline V CDR1 and CDR2: SGHTA, FQGNSA. The CDR3 consists of 13 residues. Between the trimmed V and J ends, which lost 3 bases and 6 bases, there was a span of 12 bases. CDR3: CASSLGGRAEQYF. As DNA, the CDR3 is TGTGCCAGCAGCTTGGGGGGCAGGGCCGAGCAGTACTTC.

This chain uses TRBV6-1 with TRBJ2-7; D is perhaps TRBD1 (6 bases). Trimming took off 6 bases at V and 2 bases at J, with 11 bases between the two ends. The CDR3 extends over 13 amino acids. Germline V gives CDR1 MNHNS, CDR2 SASEGT. Here the CDR3 reads CASRVNRAYEQYF. CDR3 coding DNA: TGTGCCAGCAGAGTGAACAGGGCCTACGAGCAGTACTTC.

The rearrangement uses TRBV5-8 and TRBJ2-6; no firm D call. The V gene lost 0 bases and the J gene lost 1 base, with 8 bases spanning the gap. The germline V gene encodes CDR1 SGHTS and CDR2 YDEGEE. The CDR3 is 16 amino acids. Here the CDR3 reads CASSLGVTSGANVLTF. CDR3 in DNA: TGTGCCAGCAGCTTGGGCGTGACTTCTGGGGCCAACGTCCTGACTTTC.

CDR3 coding DNA: TGTGCCATCAGTGAGTCGATCCTCGGTGAGCAGTTCTTC. This sequence encodes CAISESILGEQFF. The chain links TRBV10-3 to TRBJ2-1; no definite D call. The V gene's germline CDR1 is ENHRY and CDR2 SYGVKD. Trimming shortened V by 0 bases and J by 9 bases, and 9 bases separated the two germline ends. This CDR3 region has 13 residues.

The rearrangement uses TRBV15 and TRBJ2-7; no clear D. V lost 0 bases to trimming and J lost 4 bases, with 1 base between them. The CDR3 loop spans 11 amino acids. Per the germline V gene, CDR1 is LNHNV and CDR2 is YYDKDF (reference sequence). CDR3 DNA: TGTGCCACCAGCAGAGAGTACGAGCAGTACTTC. This sequence encodes CATSREYEQYF.

This clone was found a few times. The chain joins TRBV23-1 to TRBJ1-5; D is undetermined. TRBV23-1 is flagged as an ORF with uncertain function. The CDR3 is made up of 14 amino acids. V was cut by 4 bases and J by 3 bases, with 10 bases left in between. CDR3 nucleotides: TGCGCCAGCAGTCTTACACTATACAATCAGCCCCAGCATTTT. Encoded protein: CASSLTLYNQPQHF.

CDR3 DNA sequence: TGTGCCAGCAGCTTACAAGGATCCGAGACCCAGTACTTC. Its protein product is CASSLQGSETQYF. This rearrangement joins TRBV7-8 to TRBJ2-5, with no clear D. V was cut by 2 bases and J by 5 bases, with 9 bases left in between. Germline lookup yields CDR1 SGHVS and CDR2 FQNEAQ. The CDR3 is 13 residues long.

The chain is built from TRBV4-1 and TRBJ2-7; weak D call: TRBD1 (5 bases). V was shortened by 1 base and J by 2 bases, with 12 bases between the two germline ends. Germline values: CDR1 MGHRA, CDR2 YSYEKL. The CDR3 is 15 residues long. The CDR3 DNA sequence: TGCGCCAGCAGCCAAGGGACACCAGAAACCTACGAGCAGTACTTC. This gives the protein CASSQGTPETYEQYF.

The V gene is TRBV28, the J gene TRBJ1-2, with a tentative D call TRBD1 (5 bases). V lost 7 bases and J 0 bases, leaving 15 bases between the germline ends. CDR1 and CDR2 (germline): MDHEN, SYDVKM. There are 15 residues in the CDR3. CDR3 in amino acids: CASTRGGTANYGYTF. The CDR3, as DNA: TGTGCCAGCACCCGAGGAGGGACCGCTAACTATGGCTACACCTTC.

The CDR3 here is CASGSGTLGEQYF. The CDR3 DNA reads as TGTGCTAGTGGTTCGGGGACACTGGGGGAGCAGTACTTC. The chain has TRBV12-5 and TRBJ2-7, with D maybe TRBD1 (6 bases). This CDR3 region has 13 residues. Germline V gives CDR1 LGHNT, CDR2 FRNRAP. V was cut by 4 bases and J by 7 bases, with 14 bases left in between.